The 11 T cell receptor beta chains below come from one sample, sequenced in a study of cytomegalovirus exposure and HLA in healthy donors. The study ran its PCR with 60 Vbeta and 13 Jbeta primers. The repertoire was sequenced with immunoSEQ multiplex PCR; TCRdb's copy has only in-frame clones and lacks some. In the table there are about 100,000 clones, 55% to 75% of which are singletons. The sequenced sample was PBMCs. These receptors were collected from a woman aged 18 to 35 in good health and CMV-seropositive.

In DNA, the CDR3 is TGTGCCAGCAGTGACGGGGCCACCGGGGAGCTGTTTTTT. Its translation: CASSDGATGELFF. The chain is built from TRBV6-4 and TRBJ2-2, with D tentatively TRBD1 (5 bases). Trimming took 2 bases from V and 4 from J, leaving 5 bases between them. CDR1 MRHNA and CDR2 SNTAGT come from the germline V gene. The CDR3 has 13 residues.

This chain joins TRBV10-3 and TRBJ2-7; D gene uncertain. The CDR3 extends over 13 amino acids. Trimming took 0 bases from V and 6 from J, leaving 9 bases between them. Germline CDR1 is ENHRY and CDR2 is SYGVKD. This CDR3 reads CAISESSPGEQYF. Here the CDR3 DNA reads TGTGCCATCAGTGAGTCGTCCCCCGGCGAGCAGTACTTC.

The chain employs TRBV9 and TRBJ1-3; 7 bases are shared with TRBD1. CDR3 length: 19 residues. The V gene's germline CDR1 is SGDLS and CDR2 YYNGEE. The V segment lost 4 bases and the J segment 4 bases; nucleotides outside the gene matches: 20. This CDR3 reads CASSQAPALTTGRGNTIYF. The CDR3 DNA follows: TGTGCCAGCAGCCAGGCCCCTGCCCTCACGACAGGGAGGGGAAACACCATATATTTT.

The chain has TRBV19 and TRBJ2-2; 10 nucleotides align to TRBD1. CDR1 is LNHDA, CDR2 SQIVND, per germline (reference sequence). The CDR3 totals 15 residues. Trimming removed 7 bases from V and 5 bases from J; junction bases left unmatched: 7. This CDR3 reads CASMPGQGMTGELFF. Written as DNA, the CDR3 is TGTGCCAGTATGCCGGGACAGGGGATGACCGGGGAGCTGTTTTTT.

Written as DNA, the CDR3 is TGTGCCAGCAGCTTGGAGGGGTGGGACCTCCACTTT. Its protein product is CASSLEGWDLHF. The chain employs TRBV5-4 and TRBJ1-6; a weak D match, TRBD1 (5 bases). The V gene's germline CDR1 is SGHNT and CDR2 YYREEE (reference sequence). CDR3 length: 12 amino acids. V dropped 0 bases and J dropped 15 bases, with 10 bases sitting between them.

The chain combines TRBV7-9 with TRBJ1-1, with D perhaps TRBD1 (6 bases). Germline V gene data show CDR1 as SEHNR and CDR2 as FQNEAQ (reference sequence). The V gene lost 5 bases and the J gene lost 0 bases, with 13 bases spanning the gap. The CDR3 runs 15 residues. In DNA, the CDR3 is TGTGCCAGCAGCCCTACAGGGCAGGTGAACACTGAAGCTTTCTTT. It translates to CASSPTGQVNTEAFF.

V is TRBV7-3 and J is TRBJ1-1, with a weak D call TRBD1 (6 bases). CDR1 is SGHTA and CDR2 is FQGTGA in the germline V gene. CDR3 length: 13 residues. Trimming took off 4 bases at V and 8 bases at J, with 14 bases between the two ends. CDR3 protein: CASSSKTGSEAFF. The CDR3 coding sequence is TGTGCCAGCAGCTCTAAAACAGGGTCGGAAGCTTTCTTT.

The sample holds one count of this clone. The chain recombines TRBV6-5 with TRBJ2-7; TRBD2 agrees at 10 bases. Germline V lookup: CDR1 MNHEY, CDR2 SVGAGI. Losses at the gene ends were 7 bases for V and 1 base for J; bases not matched to a gene: 4. This CDR3 spans 14 amino acids. The CDR3 region has the DNA TGTGCCAGCACCGGGACTAGCGCTTCCTACGAGCAGTACTTC. This sequence encodes CASTGTSASYEQYF.

The chain uses TRBV7-9 and TRBJ1-5; 8 bases align to TRBD1. After removal of 5 bases from V and 4 bases from J, the junction contained 10 bases not matched to a gene. The CDR3 is made up of 16 amino acids. Germline CDR1 is SEHNR and CDR2 is FQNEAQ (reference sequence). CDR3 nucleotides: TGTGCCAGCAGCGCTGGAGGGACAGGCGGTAATCAGCCCCAGCATTTT. This codes for CASSAGGTGGNQPQHF.

The table lists this clone with a few counts. The V gene is TRBV30, the J gene TRBJ1-1, with unresolved D. Germline-derived CDR1 and CDR2 are GTSNPN and SVGIG (reference sequence). Trimming pared 2 bases from V and 0 bases from J, leaving 7 bases between. There are 13 residues in the CDR3. The CDR3 region is CAWSFRMNTEAFF. The CDR3 DNA reads TGTGCCTGGAGTTTCAGGATGAACACTGAAGCTTTCTTT.

The chain has TRBV28 and TRBJ2-7; 11 bases fit TRBD2. The CDR3 runs to 16 residues. The germline V gene encodes CDR1 MDHEN and CDR2 SYDVKM. V lost 8 bases, J lost 3 bases, and 12 bases stayed unmatched. CDR3 sequence: CASLSGGTSGLYEQYF. The CDR3 bases are TGTGCCAGCCTGTCCGGGGGGACTAGCGGACTCTACGAGCAGTACTTC.